This T cell receptor beta chain was obtained from a study of post-analysis software for immune sequencing data. Study-wide points: Compared against controls, patients with multiple sclerosis displayed significantly lower normalized Chao1 diversity. Strong co-clustering by F measure was seen for same-batch samples. Patients showed TRBV5-6, TRBV5-1 and TRBV20-1 among a few TRBV segments more frequent than in controls.

Unique-molecular-identifier-tagged TCR beta cDNA libraries were used. A single record per CDR3 protein comes from TCRdb applying MiXCR to the PCR reads. The sample includes around 260,000 distinct CDR3 sequences, 30% to 45% seen only once; the top ten take around 4.8%. As to this clonotype: Its specificity is not known.

There are 13 residues in the CDR3. Germline CDR1 reads DFQATT; CDR2 reads SNEGSKA (reference sequence). J gave up 4 bases and V 5 bases, and 6 bases lay outside the gene matches. Sequencing was done on a sample of blood. This sequence joins TRBV20-1 and TRBJ2-3; 7 bases align to TRBD2. The receptor's source is a girl between 5 and 17 years old with multiple sclerosis. Written as DNA, the CDR3 is TGCAGTGCTTCGATGGGGGGGGCAGATACGCAGTATTTT. Encoded protein: CSASMGGADTQYF.